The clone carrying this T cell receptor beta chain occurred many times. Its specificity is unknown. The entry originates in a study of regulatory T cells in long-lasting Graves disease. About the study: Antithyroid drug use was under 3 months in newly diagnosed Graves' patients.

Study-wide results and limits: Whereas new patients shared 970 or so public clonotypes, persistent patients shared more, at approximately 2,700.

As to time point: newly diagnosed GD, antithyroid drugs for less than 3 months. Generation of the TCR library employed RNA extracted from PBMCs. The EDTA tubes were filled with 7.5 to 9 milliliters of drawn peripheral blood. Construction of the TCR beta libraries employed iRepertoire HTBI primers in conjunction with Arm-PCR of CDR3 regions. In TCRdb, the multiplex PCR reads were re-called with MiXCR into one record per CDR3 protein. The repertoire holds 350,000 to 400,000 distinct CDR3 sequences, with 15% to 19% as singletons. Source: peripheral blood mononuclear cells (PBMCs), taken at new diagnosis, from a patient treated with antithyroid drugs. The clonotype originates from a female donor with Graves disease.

The DNA for the CDR3 is TGTGCCAGCAGCCCCCACCGGGTCGGCACAGATACGCAGTATTTT. Its translation is CASSPHRVGTDTQYF. V usage is TRBV11-1 and J usage is TRBJ2-3; D remains unclear. The CDR3 loop spans 15 amino acids. Trimming removed 5 bases at V and 1 base at J, with 13 bases between. The V gene's germline CDR1 is SGHAT and CDR2 FQDESV (reference sequence).